The source of this TCR beta chain is a study of beta chain features in type 1 diabetes. Overall study context: When patients were set against healthy donors, age, gender and cell yields were similar.

Germline CDR1 is SNHLY and CDR2 is FYNNEI. V lost 5 bases and J lost 4, with 17 bases in between. The CDR3 is 15 residues long. As to this clone: Its antigen is not known.

Isolation of CD4+ naive, central memory, regulatory and stem cell-like memory cells was achieved by sorting via CD45RO/CCR7/CD25/CD127/CD95/CD27. Study-wide results and caveats: An over-representation of cells with high TCR expression could result from cDNA sequencing. TCRB CDR3s from Type 1 diabetes patients were moderately but significantly shorter in all four CD4+ subsets. For TCRB rearrangement, an influence of HLA type remained unresolved here.

Expressed TCRB transcripts were sequenced because the isolated RNA had all been reverse transcribed beforehand. Some clones are missing from TCRdb's copy, which holds only in-frame ones; the method was immunoSEQ multiplex PCR. The table shows under 70,000 clones, with about 60% occurring only once. Sequencing input: stem cell memory CD4+ T cells from blood. The rearrangement links TRBV2 to TRBJ1-2; D is ambiguous. This TCR came from a young woman with type 1 diabetes. The DNA of the CDR3 is TGTGCCAGCAGTACCATCCAAAGTTTTAGCTATGGCTACACCTTC. Amino acid sequence: CASSTIQSFSYGYTF.